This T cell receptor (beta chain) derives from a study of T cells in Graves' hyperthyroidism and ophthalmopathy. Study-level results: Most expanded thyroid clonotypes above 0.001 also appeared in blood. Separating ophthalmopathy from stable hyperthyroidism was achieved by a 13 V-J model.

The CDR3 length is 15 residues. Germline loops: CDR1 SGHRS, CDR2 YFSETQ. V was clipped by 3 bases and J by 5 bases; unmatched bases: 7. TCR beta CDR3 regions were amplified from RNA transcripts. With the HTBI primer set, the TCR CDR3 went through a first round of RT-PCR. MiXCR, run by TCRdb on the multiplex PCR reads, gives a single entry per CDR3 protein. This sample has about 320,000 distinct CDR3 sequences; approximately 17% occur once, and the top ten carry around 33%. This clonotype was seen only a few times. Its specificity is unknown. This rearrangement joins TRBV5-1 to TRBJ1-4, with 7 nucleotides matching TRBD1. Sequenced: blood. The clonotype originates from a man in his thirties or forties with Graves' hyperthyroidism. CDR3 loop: CASSSSGTVNEKLFF. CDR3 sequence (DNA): TGCGCCAGCAGCTCCTCCGGGACAGTAAATGAAAAACTGTTTTTT.